This record looks at one T cell receptor (beta chain) sequence and its context. This clone was observed once. No antigen is known for it. No base quality values were provided; no much bigger clone lies one nucleotide off. In total, just over 650 healthy bone marrow donors made up the cohort. Cohort members were all nominally healthy when sampled, although unrecorded immune exposures were likely present. The donor was CMV seropositive and was included in the group of almost 300 seropositive cohort members. A peripheral blood sample was collected from each donor, and TCR beta sequencing was performed on peripheral blood mononuclear cells. Genomic DNA was extracted from the blood cell samples with the Qiagen DNeasy Blood Extraction Kit. Library generation was performed with the immunoSEQ multiplex PCR assay. For the multiplex PCR, a mixture combining 60 forward primers for TCR Vbeta segments and 13 reverse primers for TCR Jbeta segments was used. The CDR3 region of rearranged TCR beta genes was amplified from genomic DNA with a multiplex PCR assay. Amplified TCR beta libraries were sequenced as 87-base-pair reads on the Illumina HiSeq System. Regarding the original processing steps: A later analysis counted about 80 million unique TCR beta chains across the 650 to 800 repertoires, and roughly 11 million of these chains were shared by at least two donors. To remove PCR and sequencing errors, raw reads were error-corrected and collapsed into unique sequences using a nearest-neighbor algorithm that merged closely related sequences. Alignment of CDR3 sequences to IMGT reference sequences was used to assign V, D and J gene segments. Each retained sequence needed at least a six-nucleotide match to both a V gene segment and a J gene segment. Rearrangements were called productive when the CDR3 lacked stop codons and stayed in frame with V and J; all others were non-productive. Following IMGT convention, CDR3 was defined as the stretch from the second conserved V-encoded cysteine up to the conserved J-encoded phenylalanine. In an earlier analysis of just under 600 of the donors, sequences lacking an unambiguous match to a single V gene segment were excluded. An earlier analysis of over 450 of the donors classified V segments as functional when productive rearrangements were above 56.7% and as segregating when the standard deviation between donors was above 5%. A statistical classification framework was developed to diagnose cytomegalovirus status using the catalog of TCR beta chain sequences. A later analysis assigned V and J genes by comparing TCR nucleotide sequences with IMGT/GENE-DB human TR gene sequences. The TCRdist pipeline was used in a later analysis to assign CDR3 sequences and most-parsimonious VDJ recombination scenarios. In a later analysis, every TCR beta chain was defined by the combination of its CDR3 amino acid sequence and its V-gene family, and reads without a unique V-gene family were dropped. In a later analysis, 450 to 600 highly shared, low-generation-probability nucleotide sequences were removed to address suspected cross-contamination and a sequencing artifact. A later analysis calculated a clonal expansion index for each public chain from normalized within-repertoire ranks of inferred template counts. A later analysis computed generation probabilities with a VDJ recombination model fitted to out-of-frame rearrangements, and checked the results against IGoR. A later analysis scored TCR-TCR, TCR-HLA and TCR-CMV co-occurrence with hypergeometric tests, applying a repertoire-size bias correction to TCR pairs. False discovery rates were estimated in a later analysis by permuting HLA or CMV assignments 20 times. A later analysis grouped co-occurring TCRs with DBSCAN, adding TCRdist sequence similarity when clustering within HLA-allele-positive subsets. Repertoires with fewer than 30,000 or more than 120,000 public chains were left out of co-occurrence clustering, as were about five repertoires with anomalous nucleotide sharing. The table was pulled from immuneACCESS by TCRdb, which kept in-frame rearrangements only. Such tables lose some clones; where checked, under half of the loss comes from unresolved V genes, and the rest has no known cause. That table furnishes V, J and clone size, whereas the DNA furnished D and trimming. This sample is represented by approximately 180,000 clones; around 82% of them were singletons. Clones ranked in the top ten supply roughly 13% of the sample.

This entry is derived from a study of cytomegalovirus exposure and HLA in healthy donors (dated 2017 in TCRdb). Regarding the complete study: An earlier analysis of several hundred of the donors reported 250 to 350 Gb of sequence data and some 110 million unique TCR beta sequences obtained from some 170 million T cells. An early release covering about 600 HLA-typed donors comprised about 310 gigabases of sequencing data and approximately 85 million unique TCR sequences. Among the approximately 400 genotyped donors, approximately 77% belonged to the genetic ancestry cluster associated with self-reported Caucasian donors. The aim of the study was to test whether cataloging public T cell receptors could identify signatures of past pathogen exposure. The T cell repertoires of some 670 subjects were profiled by immunosequencing and related to cytomegalovirus serostatus. Along with the approximately 700-subject first cohort, a separate validation cohort of over a hundred different subjects was used. The study combined high-throughput TCR immunosequencing, statistical association of individual TCRs with disease status, and machine learning to predict cytomegalovirus infection status. A later analysis re-examined previously published TCR beta repertoires from hundreds of donors and added high-resolution HLA genotyping to investigate patterns of TCR occurrence. Rather than drawing on any new phenotypic data, the later analysis identified candidate immune exposures from TCR beta sequences and the way those sequences occurred across donors. An earlier analysis of roughly 600 of the donors used high-throughput TCR beta sequencing to judge whether each TCR beta V gene segment behaved as functional or pseudogenic. Donor age, sex, ethnicity and CMV serostatus were collected together with the repertoire data. A later genetic analysis used genome-wide SNP genotypes for about 60% of the 666 donors, treating that subset as a discovery cohort. Every repertoire in the discovery cohort had been generated on one and the same sequencing platform. Both class I and class II loci were covered by HLA typing, at four-digit resolution. Typing coverage varied by locus: about 629-630 donors for A, B, C, DRB1 and DQB1; 522 for DQA1; some 610 for DPA1; about 450 for DPB1. Roughly 5 DR-DQ haplotypes were handled as single units for association and clustering, since linkage in the cohort was strong. Among some 400 genotyped donors of the cohort, an average of roughly 230,000 unique TCR beta nucleotide sequences was sequenced per donor, of which about 19% were non-productive. Study-wide findings and limitations: A further reported finding was that TCR beta sequences accurately predicted the HLA-A and HLA-B alleles for most subjects in the first cohort. According to a later analysis, TCR association rates differed among HLA loci, with DRB1 alleles showing the most associated TCRs and HLA-C alleles showing the fewest. V-gene and J-gene trimming of TCR beta chains was associated with a missense DCLRE1C variant in a later genetic analysis, and the association was replicated in an independent cohort. For the cohort, immune exposure information was limited to CMV serostatus. It was suggested by the authors that the approach could potentially be generalized to other disease states and immunological phenotypes. Assigning TCR associations to individual alleles was difficult when HLA alleles, especially DR and DQ, strongly co-occurred. At a false discovery rate of 0.05, a later analysis linked 16,951 TCR beta sequences to specific HLA alleles. The study listed approximately 150 TCR beta chains as associated with cytomegalovirus. Linkage disequilibrium might explain the correlated functional status among segregating V segments, but an unknown experimental factor could not be ruled out. In an earlier analysis of a few hundred of the donors, most TCR beta V segments were observed in productive rearrangements about 90% or about 30% of the time, broadly matching IMGT annotations. A later analysis reported that several top co-occurrence clusters appeared linked to parvovirus B19, influenza, CMV and Epstein-Barr virus. Cytomegalovirus status was reported to be diagnosed by the classifier with high specificity and sensitivity in both the original and validation cohorts. Because counts were too low, about 18 rarely observed V segments, including chromosome 9 orphons, were excluded from the earlier analysis of some 590 of the donors. The 87-base-pair reads could not distinguish some IMGT-functional V segments, including TRBV6-2 and TRBV6-3, so those segments were excluded. A cluster of highly shared sequence variants was judged likely to represent a technical artifact of the sequencing pipeline. Roughly uniform sequencing depth across donors was assumed in presence/absence analyses, although this assumption may not hold. This cohort had only TCR beta chains sequenced, and the lack of alpha or paired-chain data limited which features could be detected. In vitro tests confirmed that three of the cytomegalovirus-associated TCR beta chains recognize cytomegalovirus antigens. In a later analysis, HLA-associated TCR beta chains were found to be more clonally expanded and to have lower generation probabilities than equally common non-associated chains. Most TCR sequences were seen in very few donors, while some public TCRs were found in many individuals. In a later analysis, most CMV-associated TCR beta chains were found to appear HLA-restricted, with HLA associations seemingly driven largely by CMV exposure. Compared with the 666-donor mean, donors in an Asian-associated ancestry cluster had fewer N-insertions in productive TCRs, according to a later genetic analysis. Because HLA typing was missing for some donors at each locus, association tests included only the typed subset.

CDR1 and CDR2, looked up from the germline V gene (reference sequence), are LNHDA and SQIVND. The CDR3 goes from the cysteine to the phenylalanine over 12 residues. Of all the DNA, just the CDR3 is kept, 36 bases in frame from base 1. The junction carries 8 bases between V and J, which are trimmed by 1 base and 8 bases respectively. The sample taken for sequencing was PBMCs. The sequence links TRBV19 to TRBJ1-1, with no confidently assigned D gene. This TCR was sampled from a woman between 45 and 60 years old in good health and CMV-seropositive. The nucleotides are TGTGCCAGTAGTATAGGGGAGATCGAAGCTTTCTTT. The translation is CASSIGEIEAFF.